This TCR beta chain stems from a study of blood T cell repertoires in COVID-19. Study-level background: The study drew acute and convalescent COVID-19 samples from the United States, Italy and Spain.

V lost 8 bases, J lost 4 bases, and 9 bases lay in between. Germline V gene sequence: CDR1 MNHEY, CDR2 SVGAGI. This CDR3 has 12 residues. TCRdb keeps only in-frame clones here, not all; method: immunoSEQ multiplex PCR. Of some 100,000 clones listed, 80% to 90% are singletons. This TCR was recovered from a man aged 65 to 79 who had recovered from COVID-19. The rearrangement uses TRBV6-5 and TRBJ2-4; D is uncertain. Specimen: peripheral blood. CDR3 DNA: TGTGCCAGCGGGCAGGCAAAAAACATTCAGTACTTC. As protein: CASGQAKNIQYF.